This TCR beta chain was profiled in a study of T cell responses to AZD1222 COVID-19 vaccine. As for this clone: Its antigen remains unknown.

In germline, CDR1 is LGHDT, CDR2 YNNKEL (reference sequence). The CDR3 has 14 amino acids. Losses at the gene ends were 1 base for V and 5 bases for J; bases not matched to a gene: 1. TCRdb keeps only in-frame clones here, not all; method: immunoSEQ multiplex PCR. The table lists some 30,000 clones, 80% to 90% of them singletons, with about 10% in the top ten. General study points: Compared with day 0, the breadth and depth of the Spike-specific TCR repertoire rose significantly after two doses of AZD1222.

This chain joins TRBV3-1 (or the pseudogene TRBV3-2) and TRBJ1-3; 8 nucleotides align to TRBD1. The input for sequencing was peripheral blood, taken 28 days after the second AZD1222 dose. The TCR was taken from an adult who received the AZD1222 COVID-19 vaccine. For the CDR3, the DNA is TGTGCCAGCAGCCAAGGACAGGGGCGAAACACCATATATTTT. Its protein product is CASSQGQGRNTIYF.